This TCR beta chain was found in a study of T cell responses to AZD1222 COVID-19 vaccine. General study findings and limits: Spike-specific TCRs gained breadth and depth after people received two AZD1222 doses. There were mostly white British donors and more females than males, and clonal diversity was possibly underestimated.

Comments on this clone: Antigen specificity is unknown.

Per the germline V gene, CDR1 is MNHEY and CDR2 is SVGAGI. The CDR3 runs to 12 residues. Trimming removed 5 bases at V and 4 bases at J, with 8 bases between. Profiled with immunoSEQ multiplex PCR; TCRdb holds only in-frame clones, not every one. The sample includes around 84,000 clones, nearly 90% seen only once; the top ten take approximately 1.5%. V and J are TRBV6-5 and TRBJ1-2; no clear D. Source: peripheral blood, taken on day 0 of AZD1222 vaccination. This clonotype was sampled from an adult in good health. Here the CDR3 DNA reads TGTGCCAGCAGTCTAGGTCCCTATGGCTACACCTTC. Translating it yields CASSLGPYGYTF.